The 20 T cell receptor beta chains below come from one sample, sequenced in a study of cytomegalovirus exposure and HLA in healthy donors. Amplification used 60 Vbeta primers and 13 Jbeta primers. Here immunoSEQ multiplex PCR was the method, and the copy in TCRdb shows in-frame clones only, minus some. The sample lists about 130,000 clones, about 80% seen once, with 1% in the top ten. Sequenced material: PBMCs. The origin of the receptors is a middle-aged man in good health and CMV-seronegative.

V usage is TRBV7-9 and J usage is TRBJ2-2; 9 bases are a match to TRBD1. V was pared by 7 bases and J by 1 base, with 7 bases of the junction left unmatched. Germline CDR1 and CDR2: SEHNR and FQNEAQ (reference sequence). CDR3 size: 16 residues. In DNA form, the CDR3 reads TGTGCCAGCACCCCGGGGGGACAGGGGAACACCGGGGAGCTGTTTTTT. This codes for CASTPGGQGNTGELFF.

The chain has TRBV28 and TRBJ1-5; perhaps TRBD1 as D (6 bases). V gave up 4 bases and J gave up 0 bases, with 13 bases separating them. Germline CDR1 MDHEN, CDR2 SYDVKM. This CDR3 comprises 16 residues. CDR3 bases: TGTGCCAGCAGTTCCAAAAGGGGGTTTAGCAATCAGCCCCAGCATTTT. Amino acid sequence: CASSSKRGFSNQPQHF.

J is TRBJ1-1 and V is TRBV5-1; D is possibly TRBD1 (6 bases). Trimming removed 4 bases at V and 5 bases at J, with 18 bases between. This CDR3 is built from 15 residues. Looked up from germline, CDR1 is SGHRS and CDR2 is YFSETQ. CDR3 nucleotides: TGCGCCAGCAGCACTTGGACAGCCATTGGAACTGAAGCTTTCTTT. This encodes CASSTWTAIGTEAFF.

The chain carries TRBV6-4 and TRBJ1-6, with D tentatively TRBD1 (5 bases). The CDR3 length is 16 residues. From germline, CDR1 is MRHNA and CDR2 SNTAGT. V lost 8 bases, J lost 7 bases, and 21 bases lay in between. CDR3 residues: CASPVGGEAKNSPLHF. CDR3 DNA: TGTGCCAGCCCCGTGGGGGGGGAAGCAAAGAATTCACCCCTCCACTTT.

Notes on this clone: Given the absence of the conserved phenylalanine or tryptophan at the CDR3 end, a read error is likely. The V and J genes are TRBV30 and TRBJ1-5; 7 nucleotides agree with TRBD1. V was clipped by 0 bases and J by 4 bases; unmatched bases: 6. This CDR3 is built from 15 residues. The germline gives CDR1 GTSNPN, CDR2 SVGIG (reference sequence). As DNA, the CDR3 is TGTGCCTGGAGTGTGTGGCGACAGGGAAATCAGCCCCAGCATGTT. This translates into CAWSVWRQGNQPQHV.

The rearrangement joins TRBV6-5 to TRBJ1-2; maybe TRBD1 (5 bases). Germline values: CDR1 MNHEY, CDR2 SVGAGI. This CDR3 is 13 amino acids long. V shed 4 bases and J shed 4 bases, with 10 bases lying between them. The CDR3 region is CASSSRVSYGYTF. CDR3 DNA: TGTGCCAGCAGTTCCAGGGTCAGCTATGGCTACACCTTC.

This clone has a single count. The chain carries TRBV28 and TRBJ1-1, with D tentatively TRBD1 (5 bases). Trimming cost V 5 bases and J 7 bases, with 11 bases left between them. There are 12 residues in the CDR3. Germline CDR1 reads MDHEN; CDR2 reads SYDVKM. Here the CDR3 DNA reads TGTGCCAGCAGTCAGGGCCCCTATGAAGCTTTCTTT. Its protein is CASSQGPYEAFF.

V usage is TRBV6-1 and J usage is TRBJ2-7, with D tentatively TRBD2 (5 bases). CDR3 length: 14 residues. Germline CDR1 is MNHNS and CDR2 is SASEGT. The ends were cut back, 1 base at V and 2 bases at J, with 9 bases in the middle. CDR3 DNA: TGTGCCAGCAGTGAAGGAGGGTCTCCCTACGAGCAGTACTTC. Translated: CASSEGGSPYEQYF.

The rearrangement joins TRBV7-3 to TRBJ2-5; 8 bases match TRBD2. Trimming cost V 5 bases and J 3 bases; bases outside gene matches: 2. In germline, CDR1 is SGHTA, CDR2 FQGTGA. The CDR3 is 13 residues long. The CDR3 nucleotides are TGTGCCAGCAGCCAGACTAGCGAAGAGACCCAGTACTTC. Amino acid sequence: CASSQTSEETQYF. Based on the CDR3 plus reference TRBV7-3 and TRBJ2-5, the full variable domain is GAGVSQTPSNKVTEKGKYVELRCDPISGHTALYWYRQSLGQGPEFLIYFQGTGAADDSGLPNDRFFAVRPEGSVSTLKIQRTERGDSAVYLCASSQTSEETQYFGPGTRLLVL.

The rearrangement uses TRBV19 and TRBJ1-5; 7 nucleotides align to TRBD1. The CDR3 is 13 amino acids. The germline V gene encodes CDR1 LNHDA and CDR2 SQIVND (reference sequence). Trimming at V came to 8 bases and at J to 5 bases, leaving 6 bases not matched to a gene. CDR3 in DNA: TGTGCCAGTGACGGAGGGGGCTATCAGCCCCAGCATTTT. This codes for CASDGGGYQPQHF. Full variable domain (rest looked up from reference TRBV19 and TRBJ1-5): DGGITQSPKYLFRKEGQNVTLSCEQNLNHDAMYWYRQDPGQGLRLIYYSQIVNDFQKGDIAEGYSVSREKKESFPLTVTSAQKNPTAFYLCASDGGGYQPQHFGDGTRLSIL.

This chain connects TRBV19 to TRBJ2-1; 7 bases fit TRBD2. The CDR3 runs to 16 residues. Germline V gene lookup returns CDR1 LNHDA and CDR2 SQIVND (reference sequence). The trim removed 2 bases at V and 6 bases at J, leaving 10 bases unmatched. The CDR3: CASSIFLAGVSNEQFF. The CDR3 DNA reads TGTGCCAGTAGTATATTTCTGGCGGGAGTTAGCAATGAGCAGTTCTTC.

The gene calls are TRBV14 and TRBJ1-4; 7 nucleotides agree with TRBD1. Germline CDR1 is SGHDN and CDR2 is FVKESK. The CDR3 totals 15 residues. J was trimmed by 4 bases and V by 5 bases; bases with no gene match: 7. The CDR3: CASSAQGVRNEKLFF. In DNA form, the CDR3 reads TGTGCCAGCAGCGCGCAGGGGGTCCGTAATGAAAAACTGTTTTTT.

The genes are TRBV15 and TRBJ2-7, with D perhaps matching TRBD1 (6 bases). Germline CDR1 reads LNHNV; CDR2 reads YYDKDF (reference sequence). CDR3 size: 15 residues. The V gene lost 0 bases and the J gene lost 1 base, with 10 bases spanning the gap. This CDR3 is CATSRDPTGSYEQYF. CDR3 nucleotide sequence: TGTGCCACCAGCAGAGACCCCACAGGGTCCTACGAGCAGTACTTC.

V is TRBV6-1 and J is TRBJ1-3, with 8 bases fitting TRBD1. V dropped 11 bases and J dropped 0; count of bases not matched to a gene: 6. CDR1 and CDR2 from the germline V gene are MNHNS and SASEGT. CDR3 length equals 14 residues. CDR3 in DNA: TGTGCCCACCAACAGGGGGGCTCTGGAAACACCATATATTTT. This encodes CAHQQGGSGNTIYF.

The CDR3 spells CAWSAAGTDTQYF. Here the CDR3 DNA reads TGTGCCTGGAGTGCTGCGGGCACAGATACGCAGTATTTT. This rearrangement joins TRBV30 to TRBJ2-3; D uncertain. With 1 base removed from V and 1 base from J, the gap between germline ends came to 6 bases. The germline V gene has CDR1 GTSNPN and CDR2 SVGIG (reference sequence). The CDR3 consists of 13 residues.

The chain has TRBV7-2 and TRBJ2-5, with D possibly matching TRBD1 (6 bases). V lost 5 bases and J 4 bases, leaving 14 bases between the germline ends. Looked up from germline, CDR1 is SGHTA and CDR2 is FQGNSA. This CDR3 contains 14 residues. The CDR3 is CASSPRAGVETQYF. In DNA, the CDR3 is TGTGCCAGCAGCCCAAGGGCAGGGGTAGAGACCCAGTACTTC.

J is TRBJ1-2 and V is TRBV9; D is uncertain. Germline assignment: CDR1 SGDLS and CDR2 YYNGEE. V gave up 1 base and J gave up 4 bases, with 8 bases separating them. The CDR3 has 13 residues. In DNA form, the CDR3 reads TGTGCCAGCAGCGTATCTGAGGGCTATGGCTACACCTTC. Translated: CASSVSEGYGYTF.

The chain carries TRBV25-1 and TRBJ2-2; TRBD2 aligns across 12 bases. The CDR3 runs 17 residues. Looked up from germline, CDR1 is MGHDK and CDR2 is SYGVNS. Germline trimming cut 3 bases from V and 5 bases from J; bases unmatched to any gene: 7. The CDR3 DNA reads as TGTGCCAGCAGTGATAGTGGACTAGCGGGAAGGACCGGGGAGCTGTTTTTT. Its translation is CASSDSGLAGRTGELFF.

This chain's CDR3 is CASSLRPADKVFF. CDR3 DNA sequence: TGCGCCAGCAGCTTGCGGCCAGCGGATAAAGTGTTTTTT. The V and J genes are TRBV5-1 and TRBJ1-4; D gene ambiguous. This CDR3 comprises 13 residues. Germline V gene sequence: CDR1 SGHRS, CDR2 YFSETQ. Trimming removed 1 base from V and 15 bases from J, with 16 bases in between.

J is TRBJ2-1 and V is TRBV5-4; 8 bases agree with TRBD2. Unmatched junction bases numbered 6, after V lost 4 bases and J lost 0 bases. Looked up from germline, CDR1 is SGHNT and CDR2 is YYREEE (reference sequence). The CDR3 length is 16 residues. As DNA, the CDR3 is TGTGCCAGCAGCCCCGCGGGGGGTTCCTCCTACAATGAGCAGTTCTTC. It translates to CASSPAGGSSYNEQFF.